This TCR beta chain stems from a study of identical twins. Findings and caveats of the study: The presence of invariant MAIT and iNKT cells could partly confound analyses of zero-insertion sequences. Within monozygotic twins, out-of-frame TCR alpha sharing was underestimated by the models.

Note on this clonotype: Its antigen is currently unknown.

The junction had 5 bases not matched to a gene; V was cut back by 10 bases and J by 2 bases. CDR1 is ENHRY, CDR2 SYGVKD, per germline. This CDR3 comprises 13 residues. Template switching added a universal primer site; cDNA carried unique molecular identifiers. TCRdb itself ran the 5' RACE reads through MiXCR, one entry per CDR3 protein. This repertoire shows approximately 410,000 distinct CDR3 sequences, about a fifth found once; its top ten account for 9.5% to 15%. There were only healthy Caucasians among the donors. The clonotype originates from a man aged 45-65 years in good health. The sample comprised naive T cells sorted from blood. The chain uses TRBV10-3 and TRBJ2-7; the match to TRBD2 covers 10 bases. CDR3 amino acids: CATTSGVAYEQYF. The DNA for the CDR3 is TGTGCCACAACTAGCGGGGTTGCCTACGAGCAGTACTTC.